This T cell receptor beta chain was documented in a study of shared clonotypes between healthy human individuals. Overall study: CD4 naive cells filled three plates per donor, CD4 memory three, CD8 naive two and CD8 memory one.

Study-wide results and limits: Sorted-subset sequencing, rarefaction showed, was incomplete despite large depth. It was expected that sequencing depth would affect clonotype sharing among donors.

This clone was seen a few times. No antigen is known for it. The same CDR3 arises from other DNA sequences in this sample as well. CDR3 length: 13 residues. From germline, CDR1 is KGHSH and CDR2 LQKENI. V lost 3 bases and J 0 bases, leaving 6 bases between the germline ends. The assay was immunoSEQ multiplex PCR, and TCRdb's table has in-frame clones only and misses some. The data hold 2 million to 2.5 million clones, with approximately 94% observed a single time. This chain uses TRBV18 with TRBJ2-7; D is ambiguous. Sequenced: naive CD4+ T cells sorted from blood. Stated subset: CD45RA+ positively selected. The clonotype comes from a man aged 18 to 35 in good health. CDR3 protein: CASSPDGSYEQYF. CDR3 bases: TGTGCCAGCTCACCGGACGGCTCCTACGAGCAGTACTTC.